This T cell receptor (beta chain) derives from a study of STAT5B mutations in CD4+ large granular lymphocyte leukemia. As for the study in general: Among healthy controls, a particular HLA allele went with more CDR3 'QG' motifs.

Original processing notes: Lowest detectable productive clonotype frequency was 2.59 x 10-5. The table came from immunoSEQ multiplex PCR; TCRdb's copy has only in-frame clones and leaves some out. Clonal size and the V and J genes are those of that table, whereas D and trimming came from the DNA. The sample records some 20,000 clones, over 70% being singletons. Germline trimming cut 4 bases from V and 3 bases from J; bases unmatched to any gene: 12. The germline gives CDR1 SGHRS, CDR2 YFSETQ. The CDR3 is made up of 18 amino acids. This receptor was taken from a human donor in good health. Sequencing was performed on CD4+ T cells from blood buffy coats. The chain links TRBV5-1 to TRBJ2-6, with 8 bases fitting TRBD1. Here the CDR3 reads CASSTGQGGSIGANVLTF. CDR3 coding DNA: TGCGCCAGCAGCACAGGACAGGGAGGATCTATTGGGGCCAACGTCCTGACTTTC.